The 10 T cell receptor beta chains below were found in one sample sequenced in a study of T cells expressing NK-cell markers. One entry per CDR3 protein, without DNA, is what TCRdb gives after re-calling the 5' RACE reads. The sample table includes more than 400,000 distinct CDR3 sequences. The sequenced material came from blood T cells: a sorted CD56 or NKG2C T cell subset, CD4+ or CD8+ T cells, or bulk PBMC T cells (not recorded which). The receptors come from a woman aged 18 to 75 in good health.

This rearrangement joins TRBV12-3 or TRBV12-4 to TRBJ1-5. This CDR3 is 13 amino acids long. CDR3 sequence: CASSSIRNQPQHF.

The J gene is TRBJ2-5, the V gene TRBV29-1; TCRdb's D call, TRBD2, is unchecked because there is no DNA. The V gene's germline CDR1 is SQVTM and CDR2 ANQGSEA. The CDR3 length is 13 residues. This CDR3 reads CSVRSGRGETQYF.

The CDR3 sequence is CASSFGPPHSYNEQFF. V is TRBV27 and J is TRBJ2-1; without DNA, the TCRdb call of TRBD2 cannot be checked. This CDR3 is 16 amino acids long. CDR1 is MNHEY, CDR2 SMNVEV, per germline (reference sequence).

This CDR3 reads CASSYPENQPQHF. The gene calls are TRBV6-2 or TRBV6-3 and TRBJ1-5. Germline CDR1 MNHEY, CDR2 SVGEGT. The CDR3 length is 13 residues.

The gene calls are TRBV25-1 and TRBJ1-6. The CDR3 covers 12 residues. Germline V gene lookup returns CDR1 MGHDK and CDR2 SYGVNS. CDR3 loop: CASSFEGSPLHF. Combining the CDR3 with reference TRBV25-1 and TRBJ1-6 gives the whole variable domain EADIYQTPRYLVIGTGKKITLECSQTMGHDKMYWYQQDPGMELHLIHYSYGVNSTEKGDLSSESTVSRIRTEHFPLTLESARPSHTSQYLCASSFEGSPLHFGNGTRLTVT.

The chain joins TRBV28 to TRBJ1-5; TCRdb indicates TRBD1, and absent DNA this call remains unverified. The CDR3 extends over 17 amino acids. Germline CDR1 MDHEN, CDR2 SYDVKM. The CDR3 here is CASSYGGISVGNQPQHF.

The chain is built from TRBV3-1 and TRBJ1-2. The germline V gene encodes CDR1 LGHDT and CDR2 YNNKEL (reference sequence). The CDR3 runs to 12 residues. The CDR3 loop is CASSQGRWGYTF. The variable domain in full, completed from reference TRBV3-1 and TRBJ1-2, reads DTAVSQTPKYLVTQMGNDKSIKCEQNLGHDTMYWYKQDSKKFLKIMFSYNNKELIINETVPNRFSPKSPDKAHLNLHINSLELGDSAVYFCASSQGRWGYTFGSGTRLTVV.

This chain connects TRBV19 to TRBJ2-7; the TCRdb call, TRBD1, lacks DNA for checking. Germline V lookup: CDR1 LNHDA, CDR2 SQIVND (reference sequence). The CDR3 runs 14 residues. CDR3 residues: CASSAGTGAYEQYF. Filled out from reference TRBV19 and TRBJ2-7, the complete variable domain reads DGGITQSPKYLFRKEGQNVTLSCEQNLNHDAMYWYRQDPGQGLRLIYYSQIVNDFQKGDIAEGYSVSREKKESFPLTVTSAQKNPTAFYLCASSAGTGAYEQYFGPGTRLTVT.

V usage is TRBV7-6 and J usage is TRBJ2-2. Germline V gene lookup returns CDR1 SGHVS and CDR2 FNYEAQ. CDR3 length: 13 amino acids. CDR3 sequence: CASKPTNTGELFF.

The chain has TRBV18 and TRBJ2-7; checking the TCRdb D call of TRBD1 is not possible without DNA. The CDR3 runs to 14 residues. Germline CDR1 reads KGHSH; CDR2 reads LQKENI. The CDR3 protein is CASSPTDEGAEQYF.